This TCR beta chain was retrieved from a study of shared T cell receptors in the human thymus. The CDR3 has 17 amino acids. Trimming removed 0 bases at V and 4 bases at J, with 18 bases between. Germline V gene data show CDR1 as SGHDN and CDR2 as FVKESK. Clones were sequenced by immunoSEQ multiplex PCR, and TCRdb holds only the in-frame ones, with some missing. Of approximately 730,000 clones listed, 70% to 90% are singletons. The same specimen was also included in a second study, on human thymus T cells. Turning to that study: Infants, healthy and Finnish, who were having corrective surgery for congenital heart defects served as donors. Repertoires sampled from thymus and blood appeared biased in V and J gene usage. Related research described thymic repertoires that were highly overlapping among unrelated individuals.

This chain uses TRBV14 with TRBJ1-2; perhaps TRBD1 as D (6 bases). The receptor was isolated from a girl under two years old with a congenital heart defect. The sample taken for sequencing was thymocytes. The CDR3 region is CASSQEMGARGAYGYTF. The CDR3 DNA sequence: TGTGCCAGCAGCCAAGAAATGGGGGCGCGTGGTGCCTATGGCTACACCTTC.